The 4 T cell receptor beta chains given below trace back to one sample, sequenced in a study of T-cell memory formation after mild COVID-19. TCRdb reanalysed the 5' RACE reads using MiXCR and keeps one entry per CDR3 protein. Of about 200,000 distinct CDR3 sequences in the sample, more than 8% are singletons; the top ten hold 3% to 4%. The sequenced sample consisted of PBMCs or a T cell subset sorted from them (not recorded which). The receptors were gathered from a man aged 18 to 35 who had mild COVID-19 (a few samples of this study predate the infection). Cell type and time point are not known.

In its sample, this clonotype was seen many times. The DNA for the CDR3 is TGTGCCAGCAGGACGAAGGCGGGACAGGGGGCCTACAATGAGCAGTTCTTC. It encodes CASRTKAGQGAYNEQFF. The V and J genes are TRBV28 and TRBJ2-1, with 11 nucleotides matching TRBD1. CDR3 length equals 17 residues. V lost 6 bases and J lost 2; bases outside the gene matches: 9. CDR1 and CDR2 (germline): MDHEN, SYDVKM.

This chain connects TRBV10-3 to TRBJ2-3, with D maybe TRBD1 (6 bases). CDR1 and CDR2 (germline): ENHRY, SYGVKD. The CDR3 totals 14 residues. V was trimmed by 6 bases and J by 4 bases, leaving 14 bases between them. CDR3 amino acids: CAIRTDRSSDTQYF. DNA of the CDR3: TGTGCCATCAGGACCGACAGGTCTTCAGATACGCAGTATTTT.

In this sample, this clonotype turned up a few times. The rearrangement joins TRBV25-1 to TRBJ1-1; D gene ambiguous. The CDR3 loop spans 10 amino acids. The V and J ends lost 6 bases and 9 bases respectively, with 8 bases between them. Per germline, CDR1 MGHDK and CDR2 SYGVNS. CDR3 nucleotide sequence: TGTGCCAGCAGGGGCTTGAAAGCTTTCTTT. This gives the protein CASRGLKAFF.

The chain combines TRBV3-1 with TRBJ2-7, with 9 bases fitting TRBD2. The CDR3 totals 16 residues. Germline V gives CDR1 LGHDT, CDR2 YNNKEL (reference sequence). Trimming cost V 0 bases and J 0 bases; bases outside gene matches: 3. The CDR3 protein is CASSQEGAGGSYEQYV. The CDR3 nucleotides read TGTGCCAGCAGCCAAGAAGGAGCGGGGGGCTCCTACGAGCAGTACGTC.